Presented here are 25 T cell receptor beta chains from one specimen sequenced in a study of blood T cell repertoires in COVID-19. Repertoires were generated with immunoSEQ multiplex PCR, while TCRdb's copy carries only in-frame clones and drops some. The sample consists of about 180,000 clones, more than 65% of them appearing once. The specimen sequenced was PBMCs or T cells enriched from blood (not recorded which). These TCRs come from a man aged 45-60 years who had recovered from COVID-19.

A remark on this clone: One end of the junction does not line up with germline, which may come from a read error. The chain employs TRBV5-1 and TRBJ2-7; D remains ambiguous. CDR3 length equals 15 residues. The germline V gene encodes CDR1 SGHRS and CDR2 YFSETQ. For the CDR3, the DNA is TGCGCCAGCAGTGCCGGCAGGTCGACCTCCGACGAGCAGTACTTC. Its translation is CASSAGRSTSDEQYF. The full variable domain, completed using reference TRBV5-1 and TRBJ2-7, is KAGVTQTPRYLIKTRGQQVTLSCSPISGHRSVSWYQQTPGQGLQFLFEYFSETQRNKGNFPGRFSGRQFSNSRSEMNVSTLELGDSALYLCASSAGRSTSDEQYFGPGTRLTVT.

The CDR3 loop is CASSQGTYNEQFF. The CDR3 nucleotides are TGTGCCAGCAGCCAGGGAACGTACAATGAGCAGTTCTTC. V gene TRBV9 combines with J gene TRBJ2-1; maybe TRBD1 (5 bases). The CDR3 has 13 residues. Germline values: CDR1 SGDLS, CDR2 YYNGEE. V was shortened by 4 bases and J by 4 bases, with 9 bases between the two germline ends. Full variable domain (rest looked up from reference TRBV9 and TRBJ2-1): DSGVTQTPKHLITATGQRVTLRCSPRSGDLSVYWYQQSLDQGLQFLIQYYNGEERAKGNILERFSAQQFPDLHSELNLSSLELGDSALYFCASSQGTYNEQFFGPGTRLTVL.

CDR3 region: CASSQDSGYEQYF. The CDR3 DNA sequence: TGTGCCAGCAGCCAAGATTCGGGCTACGAGCAGTACTTC. The chain couples TRBV3-1 (or the pseudogene TRBV3-2) to TRBJ2-7, with D uncertain. V lost 0 bases and J lost 3, with 6 bases in between. The CDR3 sequence is 13 residues long. Germline-derived CDR1 and CDR2 are LGHDT and YNNKEL (reference sequence).

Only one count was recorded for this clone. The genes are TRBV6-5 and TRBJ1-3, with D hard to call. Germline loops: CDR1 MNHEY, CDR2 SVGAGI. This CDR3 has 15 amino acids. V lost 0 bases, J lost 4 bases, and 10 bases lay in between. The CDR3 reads CASSYSRQPGNTIYF. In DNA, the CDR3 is TGTGCCAGCAGTTACTCGAGGCAGCCGGGAAACACCATATATTTT.

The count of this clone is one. The CDR3 protein is CASSQTDNQPQHF. The CDR3, as DNA: TGCGCCAGCAGCCAGACAGACAATCAGCCCCAGCATTTT. This chain links TRBV4-1 with TRBJ1-5, with D possibly being TRBD1 (5 bases). The germline V and J ends were trimmed by 3 bases and 3 bases, with 6 bases remaining between them. Germline CDR1 MGHRA, CDR2 YSYEKL. The CDR3 contains 13 residues.

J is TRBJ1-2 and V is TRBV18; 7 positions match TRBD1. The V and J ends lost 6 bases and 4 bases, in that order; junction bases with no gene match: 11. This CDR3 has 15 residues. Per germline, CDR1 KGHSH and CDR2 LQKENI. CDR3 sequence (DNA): TGTGCCAGCTCGCCCACAGGGGAACGTCTCTATGGCTACACCTTC. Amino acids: CASSPTGERLYGYTF.

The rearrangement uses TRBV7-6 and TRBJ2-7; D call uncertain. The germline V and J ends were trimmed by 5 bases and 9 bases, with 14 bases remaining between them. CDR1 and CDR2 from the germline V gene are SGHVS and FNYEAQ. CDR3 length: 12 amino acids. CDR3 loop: CASSPALGMQYF. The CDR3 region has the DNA TGTGCCAGCAGCCCTGCCCTGGGCATGCAGTACTTC.

CDR3 bases: TGCGCCAGCAGCTTATCCTCGGGGGAGACTGAAGCTTTCTTT. Translation gives CASSLSSGETEAFF. The chain couples TRBV5-1 to TRBJ1-1; the D gene is possibly TRBD1 (5 bases). CDR3 size: 14 residues. CDR1 is SGHRS and CDR2 is YFSETQ in the germline V gene. V was shortened by 2 bases and J by 5 bases, with 13 bases between the two germline ends.

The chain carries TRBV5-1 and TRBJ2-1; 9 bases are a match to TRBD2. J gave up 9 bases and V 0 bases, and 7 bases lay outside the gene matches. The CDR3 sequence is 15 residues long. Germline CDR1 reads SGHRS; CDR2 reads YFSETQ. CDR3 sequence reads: CASSLVAGGPFEQFF. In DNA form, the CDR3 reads TGCGCCAGCAGCTTGGTCGCGGGGGGGCCTTTTGAGCAGTTCTTC.

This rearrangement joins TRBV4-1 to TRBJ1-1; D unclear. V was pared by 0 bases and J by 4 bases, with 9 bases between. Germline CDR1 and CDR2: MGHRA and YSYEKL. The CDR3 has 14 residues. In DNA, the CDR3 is TGCGCCAGCAGCCAAGACGGGGTGGCCACTGAAGCTTTCTTT. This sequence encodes CASSQDGVATEAFF.

CDR3 sequence reads: CASSLRQLYEQYF. The CDR3 nucleotides read TGTGCCAGCAGCTTGAGACAGCTATACGAGCAGTACTTC. The chain employs TRBV11-2 and TRBJ2-7, with D possibly TRBD1 on 5 matching bases. Trimming left V 3 bases short and J 4 bases short, with 10 bases between. This CDR3 has 13 residues. Germline CDR1 is SGHAT and CDR2 is FQNNGV.

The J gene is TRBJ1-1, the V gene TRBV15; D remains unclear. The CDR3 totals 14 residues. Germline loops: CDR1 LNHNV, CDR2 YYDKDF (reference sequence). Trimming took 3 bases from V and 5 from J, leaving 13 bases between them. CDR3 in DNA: TGTGCCACCAGCAGCAGGTCAGCTGGTACTGAAGCTTTCTTT. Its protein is CATSSRSAGTEAFF.

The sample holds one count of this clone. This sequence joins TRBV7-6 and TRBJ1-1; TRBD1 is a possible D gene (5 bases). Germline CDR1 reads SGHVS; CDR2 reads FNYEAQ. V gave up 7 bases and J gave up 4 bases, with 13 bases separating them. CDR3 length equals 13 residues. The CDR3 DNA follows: TGTGCCAGCACCACCGGGGGACGCACTGAAGCTTTCTTT. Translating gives CASTTGGRTEAFF.

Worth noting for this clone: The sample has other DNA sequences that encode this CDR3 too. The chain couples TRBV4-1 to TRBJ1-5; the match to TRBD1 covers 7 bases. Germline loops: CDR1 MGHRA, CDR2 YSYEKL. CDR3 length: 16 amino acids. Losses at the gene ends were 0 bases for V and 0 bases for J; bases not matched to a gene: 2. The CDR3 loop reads CASSQEGQNSNQPQHF. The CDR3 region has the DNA TGCGCCAGCAGCCAAGAGGGACAGAATAGCAATCAGCCCCAGCATTTT.

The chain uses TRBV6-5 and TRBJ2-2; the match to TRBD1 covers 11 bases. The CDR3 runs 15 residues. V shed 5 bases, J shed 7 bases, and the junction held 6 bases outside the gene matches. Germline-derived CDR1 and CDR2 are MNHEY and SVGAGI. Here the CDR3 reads CASSLGQGAFGELFF. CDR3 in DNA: TGTGCCAGCAGTCTCGGACAGGGGGCTTTCGGGGAGCTGTTTTTT.

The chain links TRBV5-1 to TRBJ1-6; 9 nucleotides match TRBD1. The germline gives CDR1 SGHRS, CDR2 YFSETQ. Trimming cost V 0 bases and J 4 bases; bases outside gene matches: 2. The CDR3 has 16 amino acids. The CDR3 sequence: CASSLGGQGYNSPLHF. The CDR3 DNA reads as TGCGCCAGCAGCTTGGGGGGACAGGGTTATAATTCACCCCTCCACTTT. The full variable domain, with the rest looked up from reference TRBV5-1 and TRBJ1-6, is KAGVTQTPRYLIKTRGQQVTLSCSPISGHRSVSWYQQTPGQGLQFLFEYFSETQRNKGNFPGRFSGRQFSNSRSEMNVSTLELGDSALYLCASSLGGQGYNSPLHFGNGTRLTVT.

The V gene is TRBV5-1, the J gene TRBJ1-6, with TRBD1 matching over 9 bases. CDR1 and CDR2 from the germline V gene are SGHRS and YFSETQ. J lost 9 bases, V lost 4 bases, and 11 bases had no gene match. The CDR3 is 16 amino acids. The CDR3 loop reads CASSQSSGQGFSPLHF. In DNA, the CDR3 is TGCGCCAGCAGCCAATCCTCGGGACAGGGCTTTTCACCCCTCCACTTT.

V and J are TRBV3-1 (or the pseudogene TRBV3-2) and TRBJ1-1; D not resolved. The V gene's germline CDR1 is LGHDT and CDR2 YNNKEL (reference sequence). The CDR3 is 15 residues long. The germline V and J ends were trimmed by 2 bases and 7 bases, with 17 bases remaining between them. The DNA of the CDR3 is TGTGCCAGCAGCCAAAGAGCGGGCGCTGGGAGTGAAGCTTTCTTT. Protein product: CASSQRAGAGSEAFF.

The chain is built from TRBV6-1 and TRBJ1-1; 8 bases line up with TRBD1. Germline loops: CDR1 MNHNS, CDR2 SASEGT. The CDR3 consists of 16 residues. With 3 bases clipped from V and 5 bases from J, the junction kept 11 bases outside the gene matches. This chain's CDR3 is CASSDRGRDRGTEAFF. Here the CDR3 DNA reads TGTGCCAGCAGTGACAGGGGGCGCGACCGAGGAACTGAAGCTTTCTTT.

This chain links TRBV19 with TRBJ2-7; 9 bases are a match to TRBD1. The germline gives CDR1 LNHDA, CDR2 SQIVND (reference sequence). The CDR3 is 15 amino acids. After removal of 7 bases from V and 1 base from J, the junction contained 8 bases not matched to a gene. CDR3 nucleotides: TGTGCCAGTAATCCGGGACAGGGCCGTTCCTACGAGCAGTACTTC. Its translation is CASNPGQGRSYEQYF.

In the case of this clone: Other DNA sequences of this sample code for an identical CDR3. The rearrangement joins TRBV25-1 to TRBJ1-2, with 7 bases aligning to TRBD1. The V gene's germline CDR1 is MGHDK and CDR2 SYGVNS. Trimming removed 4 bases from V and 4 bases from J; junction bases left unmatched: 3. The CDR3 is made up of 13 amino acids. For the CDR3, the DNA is TGTGCCAGCAGTGCCGGGACAGTCTATGGCTACACCTTC. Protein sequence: CASSAGTVYGYTF.

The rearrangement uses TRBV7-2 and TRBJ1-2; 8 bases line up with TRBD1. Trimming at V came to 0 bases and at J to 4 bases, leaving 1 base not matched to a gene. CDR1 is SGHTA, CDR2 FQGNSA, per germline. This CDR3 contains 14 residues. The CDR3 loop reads CASSLATGGYGYTF. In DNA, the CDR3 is TGTGCCAGCAGCTTAGCCACAGGGGGCTATGGCTACACCTTC.

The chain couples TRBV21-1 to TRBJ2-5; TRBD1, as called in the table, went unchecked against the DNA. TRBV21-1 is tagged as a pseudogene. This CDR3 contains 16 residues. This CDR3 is CASSKRQTGRGETQYF. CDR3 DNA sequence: TGTGCCAGCAGCAAAAGGCAGACAGGGCGGGGAGAGACCCAGTACTTC.

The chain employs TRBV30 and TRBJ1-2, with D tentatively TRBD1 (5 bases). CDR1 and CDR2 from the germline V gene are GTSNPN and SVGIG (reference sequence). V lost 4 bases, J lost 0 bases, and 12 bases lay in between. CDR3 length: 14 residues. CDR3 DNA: TGTGCCTGGATTACAGGCCCAGCTAACTATGGCTACACCTTC. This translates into CAWITGPANYGYTF.

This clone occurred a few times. CDR3 residues: CAARKGKEYGYTF. Here the CDR3 DNA reads TGTGCCGCTAGGAAAGGAAAGGAGTATGGCTACACCTTC. The chain has TRBV6-5 and TRBJ1-2; no clear D. The V and J ends lost 11 bases and 5 bases respectively, with 18 bases between them. CDR1 is MNHEY, CDR2 SVGAGI, per germline. The CDR3 totals 13 residues.